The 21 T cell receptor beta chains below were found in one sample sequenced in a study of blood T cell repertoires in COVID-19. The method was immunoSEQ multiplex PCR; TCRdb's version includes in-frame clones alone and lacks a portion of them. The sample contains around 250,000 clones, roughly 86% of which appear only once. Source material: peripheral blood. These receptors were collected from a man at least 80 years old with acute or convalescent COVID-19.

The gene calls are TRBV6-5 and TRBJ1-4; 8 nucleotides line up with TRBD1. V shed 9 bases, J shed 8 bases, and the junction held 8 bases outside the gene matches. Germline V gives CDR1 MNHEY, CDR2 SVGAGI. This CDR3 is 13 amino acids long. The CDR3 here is CASYRGEYEKLFF. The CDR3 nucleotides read TGTGCCAGTTACAGGGGGGAGTACGAAAAACTGTTTTTT.

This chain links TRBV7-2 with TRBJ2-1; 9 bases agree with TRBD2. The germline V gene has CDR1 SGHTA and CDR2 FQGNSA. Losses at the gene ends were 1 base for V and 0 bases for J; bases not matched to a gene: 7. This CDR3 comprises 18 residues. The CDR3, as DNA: TGTGCCAGCAGCTTAGTTGGTAGCGGGGGCCCCTCCTACAATGAGCAGTTCTTC. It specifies CASSLVGSGGPSYNEQFF.

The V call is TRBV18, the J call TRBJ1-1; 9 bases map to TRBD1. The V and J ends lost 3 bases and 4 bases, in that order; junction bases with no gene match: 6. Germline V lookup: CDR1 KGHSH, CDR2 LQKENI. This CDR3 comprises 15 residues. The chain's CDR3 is CASSPQGTGITEAFF. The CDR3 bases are TGTGCCAGCTCACCCCAAGGGACAGGGATCACTGAAGCTTTCTTT.

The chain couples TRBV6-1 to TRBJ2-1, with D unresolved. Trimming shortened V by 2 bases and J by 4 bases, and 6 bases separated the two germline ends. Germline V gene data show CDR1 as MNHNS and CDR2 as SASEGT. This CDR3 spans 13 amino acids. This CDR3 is CASSELVYNEQFF. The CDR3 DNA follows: TGTGCCAGCAGTGAACTCGTGTACAATGAGCAGTTCTTC.

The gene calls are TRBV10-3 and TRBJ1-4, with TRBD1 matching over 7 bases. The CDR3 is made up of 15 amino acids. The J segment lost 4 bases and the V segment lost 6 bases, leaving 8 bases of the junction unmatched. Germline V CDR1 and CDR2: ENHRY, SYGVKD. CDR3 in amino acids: CAIRPNRGGNEKLFF. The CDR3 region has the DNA TGTGCCATCAGGCCTAACAGGGGCGGTAATGAAAAACTGTTTTTT.

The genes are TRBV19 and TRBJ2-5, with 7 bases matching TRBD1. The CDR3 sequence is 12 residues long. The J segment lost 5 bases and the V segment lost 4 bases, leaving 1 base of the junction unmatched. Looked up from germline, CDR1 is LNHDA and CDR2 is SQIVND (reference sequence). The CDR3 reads CASSTTGETQYF. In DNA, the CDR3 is TGTGCCAGTAGTACGACAGGGGAGACCCAGTACTTC.

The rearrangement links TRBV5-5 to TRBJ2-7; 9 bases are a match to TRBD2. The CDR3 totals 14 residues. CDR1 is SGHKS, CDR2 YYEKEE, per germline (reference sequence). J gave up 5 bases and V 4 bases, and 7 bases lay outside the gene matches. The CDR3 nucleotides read TGTGCCAGCAGCCGTGGCGGGGGGGGAAACGAGCAGTACTTC. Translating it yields CASSRGGGGNEQYF.

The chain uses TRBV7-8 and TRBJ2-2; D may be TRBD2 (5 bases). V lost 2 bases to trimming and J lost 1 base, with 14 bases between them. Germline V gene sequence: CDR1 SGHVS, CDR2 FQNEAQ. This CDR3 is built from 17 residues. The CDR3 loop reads CASSLYLGLENTGELFF. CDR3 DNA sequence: TGTGCCAGCAGCTTATATCTTGGACTTGAGAACACCGGGGAGCTGTTTTTT.

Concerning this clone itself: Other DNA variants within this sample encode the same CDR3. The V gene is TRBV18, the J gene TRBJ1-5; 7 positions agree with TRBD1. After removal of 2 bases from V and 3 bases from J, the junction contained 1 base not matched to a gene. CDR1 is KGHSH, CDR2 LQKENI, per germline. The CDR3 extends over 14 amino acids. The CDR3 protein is CASSPDRVNQPQHF. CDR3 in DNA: TGTGCCAGCTCACCAGACAGGGTCAATCAGCCCCAGCATTTT.

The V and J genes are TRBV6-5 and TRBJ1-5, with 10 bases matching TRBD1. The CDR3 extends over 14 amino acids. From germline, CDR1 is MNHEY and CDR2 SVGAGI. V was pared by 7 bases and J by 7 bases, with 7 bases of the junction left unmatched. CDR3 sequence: CASNSRTGGQPQHF. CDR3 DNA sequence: TGTGCCAGCAACTCCCGGACAGGGGGACAGCCCCAGCATTTT.

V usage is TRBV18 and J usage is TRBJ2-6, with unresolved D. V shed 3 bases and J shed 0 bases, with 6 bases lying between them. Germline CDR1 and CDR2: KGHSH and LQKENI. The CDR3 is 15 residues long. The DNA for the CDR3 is TGTGCCAGCTCACCTACTATCTCTGGGGCCAACGTCCTGACTTTC. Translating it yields CASSPTISGANVLTF.

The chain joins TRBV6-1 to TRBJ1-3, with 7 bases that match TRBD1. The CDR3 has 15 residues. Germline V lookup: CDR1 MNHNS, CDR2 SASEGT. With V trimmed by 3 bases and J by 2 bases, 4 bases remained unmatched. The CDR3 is CASSDAGTAGNTIYF. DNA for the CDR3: TGTGCCAGCAGTGACGCTGGGACAGCTGGAAACACCATATATTTT.

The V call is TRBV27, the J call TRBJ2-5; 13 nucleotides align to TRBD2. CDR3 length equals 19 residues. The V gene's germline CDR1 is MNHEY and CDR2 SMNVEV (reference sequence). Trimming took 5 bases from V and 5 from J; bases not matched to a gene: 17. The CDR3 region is CASSPPLSTSGRQRETQYF. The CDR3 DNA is TGTGCCAGCAGTCCCCCCCTCTCGACTAGCGGGAGGCAGCGGGAGACCCAGTACTTC.

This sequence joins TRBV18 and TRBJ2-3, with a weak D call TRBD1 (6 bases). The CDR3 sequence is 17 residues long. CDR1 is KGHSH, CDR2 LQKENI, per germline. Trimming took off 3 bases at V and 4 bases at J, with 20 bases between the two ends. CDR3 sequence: CASSPVLQGTGADTQYF. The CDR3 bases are TGTGCCAGCTCACCCGTCCTACAGGGCACAGGCGCAGATACGCAGTATTTT.

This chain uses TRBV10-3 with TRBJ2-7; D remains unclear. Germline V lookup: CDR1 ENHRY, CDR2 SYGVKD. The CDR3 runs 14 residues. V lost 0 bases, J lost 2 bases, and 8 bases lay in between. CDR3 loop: CAISESSGPYEQYF. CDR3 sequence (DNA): TGTGCCATCAGTGAGTCGAGTGGTCCCTACGAGCAGTACTTC.

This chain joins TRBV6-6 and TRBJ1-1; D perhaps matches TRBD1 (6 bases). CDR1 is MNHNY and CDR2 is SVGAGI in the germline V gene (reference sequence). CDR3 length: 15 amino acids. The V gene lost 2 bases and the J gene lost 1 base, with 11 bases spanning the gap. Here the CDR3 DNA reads TGTGCCAGCAGTTACATCACGACAGGGAACACTGAAGCTTTCTTT. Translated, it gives CASSYITTGNTEAFF.

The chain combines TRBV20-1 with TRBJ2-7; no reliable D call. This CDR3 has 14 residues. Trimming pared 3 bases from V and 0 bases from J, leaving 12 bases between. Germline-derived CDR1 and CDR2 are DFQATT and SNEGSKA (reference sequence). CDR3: CSASMVVSSYEQYF. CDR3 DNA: TGCAGTGCTAGTATGGTAGTGAGCTCCTACGAGCAGTACTTC.

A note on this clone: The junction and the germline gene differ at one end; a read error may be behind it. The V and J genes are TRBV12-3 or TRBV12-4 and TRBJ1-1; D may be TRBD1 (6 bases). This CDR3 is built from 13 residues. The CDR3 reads CASSLRSSNRAAF. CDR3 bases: TGTGCCAGCAGTTTAAGGTCCTCAAACAGGGCCGCCTTT.

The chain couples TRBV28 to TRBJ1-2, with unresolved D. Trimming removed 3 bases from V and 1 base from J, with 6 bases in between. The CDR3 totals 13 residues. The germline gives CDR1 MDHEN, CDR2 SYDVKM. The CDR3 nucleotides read TGTGCCAGCAGTTTGGCGGTTAACTATGGCTACACCTTC. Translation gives CASSLAVNYGYTF.

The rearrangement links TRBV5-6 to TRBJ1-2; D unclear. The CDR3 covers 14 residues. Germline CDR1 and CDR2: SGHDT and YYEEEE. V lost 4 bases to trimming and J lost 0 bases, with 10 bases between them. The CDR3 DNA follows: TGTGCCAGCAGCCCGCTACGAGCTAACTATGGCTACACCTTC. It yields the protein CASSPLRANYGYTF.

CDR3 in amino acids: CASSLGGLEQYF. CDR3 bases: TGTGCCAGCAGTTTGGGCGGGCTCGAGCAGTACTTC. The chain has TRBV6-2 or TRBV6-3 and TRBJ2-7; weak D call: TRBD2 (5 bases). V gave up 4 bases and J gave up 6 bases, with 10 bases separating them. Germline V gives CDR1 MNHEY, CDR2 SVGEGT. This CDR3 comprises 12 residues.